The 27 T cell receptor beta chains below come from one sample, sequenced in a study of T-cell reconstitution after alpha-beta-depleted transplantation in children. Unique molecular identifiers featured in how the TCRbeta library was prepared. TCRdb recomputed calls from the PCR reads with MiXCR, one row per CDR3 protein. The data contain 480,000 or so distinct CDR3 sequences, 8% to 11% of them seen just once; the ten biggest clones take up 2% to 2.5%. Sequencing used PBMCs, obtained before TCRalphabeta/CD19-depleted stem cell transplant. These receptors were taken from a child aged 2-15 years with inherited bone marrow failure, due to receive a stem cell transplant.

V usage is TRBV20-1 and J usage is TRBJ2-1; 7 nucleotides agree with TRBD2. The germline CDR1 and CDR2 sequences are DFQATT and SNEGSKA (reference sequence). V shed 3 bases and J 4 bases; nucleotides not matched to a gene: 6. This CDR3 comprises 14 residues. CDR3 sequence (DNA): TGCAGTGCTAGGTGGCTAGCGGATTACAATGAGCAGTTCTTC. Amino acids: CSARWLADYNEQFF.

This clonotype has ten or more counts. This chain links TRBV29-1 with TRBJ2-3; no firm D call. V lost 3 bases, J lost 4 bases, and 11 bases lay in between. The germline CDR1 and CDR2 sequences are SQVTM and ANQGSEA. CDR3 length: 13 residues. In DNA, the CDR3 is TGCAGCGTTGAGGTGGGCGGCGCAGATACGCAGTATTTT. Residues: CSVEVGGADTQYF.

The CDR3 sequence: CASSPLGAHEKLFF. CDR3 coding DNA: TGTGCCAGTAGCCCCCTGGGGGCGCATGAAAAACTGTTTTTT. The genes are TRBV18 and TRBJ1-4, with a tentative D call TRBD1 (6 bases). CDR1 KGHSH and CDR2 LQKENI come from the germline V gene. V was cut by 9 bases and J by 6 bases, with 17 bases left in between. The CDR3 runs to 14 residues.

This clonotype appeared many times. The J gene is TRBJ1-6, the V gene TRBV7-9; D is unclear. V was trimmed by 1 base and J by 4 bases, leaving 5 bases between them. Per the germline V gene, CDR1 is SEHNR and CDR2 is FQNEAQ (reference sequence). The CDR3 contains 14 residues. The CDR3 protein is CASSLGWYNSPLHF. DNA for the CDR3: TGTGCCAGCAGCTTAGGGTGGTATAATTCACCCCTCCACTTT. The full variable domain, rest sourced from reference TRBV7-9 and TRBJ1-6, is DTGVSQNPRHKITKRGQNVTFRCDPISEHNRLYWYRQTLGQGPEFLTYFQNEAQLEKSRLLSDRFSAERPKGSFSTLEIQRTEQGDSAMYLCASSLGWYNSPLHFGNGTRLTVT.

This clonotype has a handful of counts. This chain uses TRBV2 with TRBJ2-1; D is possibly TRBD1 (7 bases). This CDR3 has 15 amino acids. Germline CDR1 SNHLY, CDR2 FYNNEI. The V end lost 2 bases, the J end lost 7 bases, and 15 bases lay between the germline ends. This CDR3 is CASSEKTGRRNEQFF. In DNA, the CDR3 is TGTGCCAGCAGTGAAAAGACAGGGAGGAGGAATGAGCAGTTCTTC.

This clonotype was seen many times. CDR3 in DNA: TGCAGCGTCCTACTAGCTATGAGCTCCTACAATGAGCAGTTCTTC. Its translation is CSVLLAMSSYNEQFF. The chain has TRBV29-1 and TRBJ2-1; possibly TRBD2 for D (6 bases). V lost 6 bases and J lost 0, with 15 bases in between. CDR1 is SQVTM and CDR2 is ANQGSEA in the germline V gene. The CDR3 is 15 residues long.

This clonotype has only a few counts. The chain recombines TRBV6-2 or TRBV6-3 with TRBJ2-7, with TRBD1 matching 9 bases. From germline, CDR1 is MNHEY and CDR2 SVGEGT. This CDR3 is built from 16 residues. V dropped 7 bases and J dropped 1; count of bases not matched to a gene: 11. The CDR3 region has the DNA TGTGCCAGCAATCCCCCTGCCGGGACAGGGTCCTACGAGCAGTACTTC. Residues: CASNPPAGTGSYEQYF.

This clonotype was counted between two and nine times. The V and J genes are TRBV7-2 and TRBJ1-2; D gene ambiguous. Germline CDR1 and CDR2: SGHTA and FQGNSA. The CDR3 spans 18 residues. V lost 0 bases, J lost 1 base, and 18 bases lay in between. CDR3 DNA sequence: TGTGCCAGCAGCTTAGCCCCTTCGTGGCAGAAAAATAACTATGGCTACACCTTC. As protein: CASSLAPSWQKNNYGYTF.

This clonotype was recorded at least ten times. This chain joins TRBV18 and TRBJ1-1; D perhaps matches TRBD1 (5 bases). Between the trimmed V and J ends, which lost 0 bases and 4 bases, there was a span of 12 bases. Germline V gene data show CDR1 as KGHSH and CDR2 as LQKENI. There are 15 residues in the CDR3. In DNA form, the CDR3 reads TGTGCCAGCTCACCACCCGGAGGAAGGGGCACTGAAGCTTTCTTT. Its protein is CASSPPGGRGTEAFF.

This clonotype was detected many times. This chain connects TRBV6-5 to TRBJ2-2; 7 positions agree with TRBD1. Germline CDR1 MNHEY, CDR2 SVGAGI. The CDR3 runs 11 residues. V shed 4 bases, J shed 13 bases, and the junction held 3 bases outside the gene matches. CDR3 in amino acids: CASSFRGWLFF. Here the CDR3 DNA reads TGTGCCAGCAGTTTCAGGGGGTGGCTGTTTTTT.

The sample holds many counts of this clonotype. The chain uses TRBV12-3 or TRBV12-4 and TRBJ2-5, with D possibly being TRBD1 or TRBD2 (5 bases each). The V end was cut by 5 bases, the J end by 2 bases, with 12 bases between. This CDR3 contains 14 residues. The CDR3 loop reads CASSPRGAQETQYF. The CDR3 DNA reads TGTGCCAGCAGTCCCCGAGGGGCTCAAGAGACCCAGTACTTC.

This clonotype has ten or more counts. J is TRBJ1-1 and V is TRBV7-9; the D gene is possibly TRBD1 (5 bases). Between the trimmed V and J ends, which lost 6 bases and 4 bases, there was a span of 12 bases. The CDR3 loop spans 13 amino acids. CDR1 SEHNR and CDR2 FQNEAQ come from the germline V gene (reference sequence). The CDR3 sequence is CASRVRGVTEAFF. CDR3 in DNA: TGTGCCAGCAGGGTTCGGGGCGTCACTGAAGCTTTCTTT.

This clonotype was counted between two and nine times. The V call is TRBV12-3 or TRBV12-4, the J call TRBJ2-7, with D perhaps TRBD1 (5 bases). The length of the CDR3 is 13 residues. V was shortened by 1 base and J by 7 bases, with 11 bases between the two germline ends. This CDR3 is CASSLEGVGEQYF. In DNA, the CDR3 is TGTGCCAGCAGTTTAGAAGGGGTGGGTGAGCAGTACTTC.

This clonotype was seen repeatedly, ten times or more. The rearrangement links TRBV3-1 to TRBJ1-1; D is possibly TRBD1 (5 bases). V lost 0 bases and J 5 bases, leaving 10 bases between the germline ends. Germline V gene sequence: CDR1 LGHDT, CDR2 YNNKEL (reference sequence). The CDR3 consists of 14 residues. The CDR3 spells CASSQEGVWTEAFF. The DNA for the CDR3 is TGTGCCAGCAGCCAAGAAGGGGTATGGACTGAAGCTTTCTTT.

The chain carries TRBV19 and TRBJ1-5; 12 bases are a match to TRBD1. Germline trimming cut 10 bases from V and 2 bases from J; bases unmatched to any gene: 15. Germline CDR1 reads LNHDA; CDR2 reads SQIVND (reference sequence). CDR3 length: 18 amino acids. The CDR3 region is CAISRGSGQGARNQPQHF. The DNA for the CDR3 is TGTGCCATTTCCCGGGGTTCGGGACAGGGGGCTCGCAATCAGCCCCAGCATTTT.

The sample holds many counts of this clonotype. As DNA, the CDR3 is TGCAGTGCTCGGACATGGAGCACAGATACGCAGTATTTT. Translated, it gives CSARTWSTDTQYF. The rearrangement joins TRBV20-1 to TRBJ2-3; possible D gene TRBD1, 5 bases. This CDR3 is 13 amino acids long. Germline CDR1 and CDR2: DFQATT and SNEGSKA (reference sequence). V gave up 5 bases and J gave up 0 bases, with 9 bases separating them.

Of note for this clonotype: A much larger clonotype is one base distant, so this may be a read error. The genes are TRBV11-2 and TRBJ2-1; TRBD1 agrees at 7 bases. The CDR3 has 17 amino acids. Germline V lookup: CDR1 SGHAT, CDR2 FQNNGV. CDR3 amino acids: CVSSSHTGVSSYNEQFF. CDR3 nucleotides: TGTGTCAGCAGCTCGCATACAGGGGTGAGCTCCTACAATGAGCAGTTCTTC.

This clonotype was counted a few times. The chain employs TRBV12-3 or TRBV12-4 and TRBJ2-3; 10 bases fit TRBD2. Unmatched junction bases numbered 3, after V lost 6 bases and J lost 3 bases. CDR3 length: 14 amino acids. The chain's CDR3 is CASRGTSATDTQYF. The CDR3 DNA reads as TGTGCCAGCAGGGGGACTAGCGCTACAGATACGCAGTATTTT.

This clonotype was observed a handful of times. The gene calls are TRBV28 and TRBJ2-5; TRBD1 agrees at 7 bases. Germline CDR1 and CDR2: MDHEN and SYDVKM. This CDR3 region has 13 residues. Trimming removed 11 bases from V and 3 bases from J; junction bases left unmatched: 9. As DNA, the CDR3 is TGTGCCTCGGCCGGGACAGTAAAAGAGACCCAGTACTTC. Protein: CASAGTVKETQYF.

This clonotype was seen repeatedly, ten times or more. V usage is TRBV12-3 or TRBV12-4 and J usage is TRBJ2-2; a possible D gene is TRBD1 (6 bases). V lost 2 bases and J lost 1, with 8 bases in between. The CDR3 extends over 15 amino acids. In DNA, the CDR3 is TGTGCCAGCAGTTTATCCAGGGGGAACACCGGGGAGCTGTTTTTT. This translates into CASSLSRGNTGELFF.

The chain links TRBV2 to TRBJ1-1; D may be TRBD1 (6 bases). Germline values: CDR1 SNHLY, CDR2 FYNNEI. Deletions cut 3 bases from V and 9 bases from J, with 20 bases between. The CDR3 extends over 15 amino acids. Here the CDR3 DNA reads TGTGCCAGCAGTGACCTGACTACAGGGTTAGCTCAAGCTTTCTTT. It specifies CASSDLTTGLAQAFF.

Concerning this clonotype itself: A single base separates this from a much larger clone, so it may be a read error. The V and J genes are TRBV24-1 and TRBJ2-3, with 8 nucleotides matching TRBD1. The CDR3 runs to 15 residues. The germline gives CDR1 KGHDR, CDR2 SFDVKD. As DNA, the CDR3 is TGTGCCGCCAGTGATTTCAGGGGGCGCCCAGATACGCAGTATTTT. Protein: CAASDFRGRPDTQYF.

This clonotype was counted many times. The chain has TRBV28 and TRBJ2-4; D might be TRBD1 or TRBD2, each matching 5 bases. The CDR3 has 15 amino acids. The germline V gene encodes CDR1 MDHEN and CDR2 SYDVKM. Trimming stripped 5 bases from V and 6 bases from J, with 17 bases between. The chain's CDR3 is CASSELLGGINIQYF. The CDR3 DNA follows: TGTGCCAGCAGTGAACTCCTTGGGGGAATAAACATTCAGTACTTC.

Only a few counts were recorded for this clonotype. The rearrangement links TRBV27 to TRBJ2-1, with D unclear. The CDR3 totals 14 residues. CDR1 is MNHEY, CDR2 SMNVEV, per germline (reference sequence). The germline V and J ends were trimmed by 4 bases and 5 bases, with 12 bases remaining between them. In DNA, the CDR3 is TGTGCCAGCAGTTCCCTATTCCCTCACAATGAGCAGTTCTTC. This codes for CASSSLFPHNEQFF.

This clonotype was observed many times. V is TRBV4-1 and J is TRBJ1-2; no firm D call. Germline V gene sequence: CDR1 MGHRA, CDR2 YSYEKL. Between the trimmed V and J ends, which lost 3 bases and 8 bases, there was a span of 19 bases. This CDR3 spans 15 amino acids. The CDR3 nucleotides read TGCGCCAGCAGCCAGGGCCTCGTACCCCGCGGGGGCTACACCTTC. It is translated as CASSQGLVPRGGYTF.

There are many counts of this clonotype. In DNA form, the CDR3 reads TGTGCCAGCAGCTTACGATGGGAGTACGAGCAGTACTTC. Protein sequence: CASSLRWEYEQYF. This chain joins TRBV13 and TRBJ2-7, with D tentatively TRBD2 (5 bases). Germline CDR1 PRHDT, CDR2 FYEKMQ (reference sequence). The V gene lost 2 bases and the J gene lost 4 bases, with 9 bases spanning the gap. The CDR3 has 13 residues. Full variable domain (rest looked up from reference TRBV13 and TRBJ2-7): AAGVIQSPRHLIKEKRETATLKCYPIPRHDTVYWYQQGPGQDPQFLISFYEKMQSDKGSIPDRFSAQQFSDYHSELNMSSLELGDSALYFCASSLRWEYEQYFGPGTRLTVT.

The CDR3: CSATVGQSEQYF. The CDR3, as DNA: TGCAGTGCCACGGTGGGGCAATCCGAGCAGTACTTC. The V gene is TRBV20-1, the J gene TRBJ2-7; D may be TRBD1 (5 bases). The ends were cut back, 6 bases at V and 6 bases at J, with 15 bases in the middle. The CDR3 runs to 12 residues. The germline CDR1 and CDR2 sequences are DFQATT and SNEGSKA (reference sequence).